What follows are 24 T cell receptor beta chains derived from one specimen sequenced in a study of blood T cell repertoires in COVID-19. Libraries were prepared by immunoSEQ multiplex PCR; TCRdb keeps only in-frame clonotypes and omits some of them. The sample holds 250,000 to 350,000 clones, 87% seen once. Sequencing input: PBMCs or T cells enriched from blood (not recorded which). These receptors were taken from a woman aged 40 to 50 who had recovered from COVID-19.

CDR3 sequence (DNA): TGTGCCAGCAGCTCTCCGGGACAGGGTAACAGCGAGCAGTACTTC. Protein sequence: CASSSPGQGNSEQYF. The rearrangement uses TRBV11-2 and TRBJ2-7; 9 bases align to TRBD1. Germline CDR1 reads SGHAT; CDR2 reads FQNNGV. The CDR3 runs to 15 residues. V was clipped by 4 bases and J by 6 bases; unmatched bases: 10. Complete variable domain (other parts from reference TRBV11-2 and TRBJ2-7): EAGVAQSPRYKIIEKRQSVAFWCNPISGHATLYWYQQILGQGPKLLIQFQNNGVVDDSQLPKDRFSAERLKGVDSTLKIQPAKLEDSAVYLCASSSPGQGNSEQYFGPGTRLTVT.

This chain joins TRBV2 and TRBJ2-7; no clear D gene. Germline V gives CDR1 SNHLY, CDR2 FYNNEI. Trimming removed 5 bases at V and 4 bases at J, with 15 bases between. The CDR3 consists of 14 residues. The CDR3 here is CASSPNARWYEQYF. The CDR3 DNA is TGTGCCAGCAGTCCCAATGCTAGATGGTACGAGCAGTACTTC.

This clone appeared a few times. The genes are TRBV6-5 and TRBJ1-4; 7 positions agree with TRBD1. Germline assignment: CDR1 MNHEY and CDR2 SVGAGI. CDR3 length: 16 residues. Germline trimming cut 4 bases from V and 0 bases from J; bases unmatched to any gene: 5. The CDR3 nucleotides are TGTGCCAGCAGTTCGGACAGGCGAGCAACTAATGAAAAACTGTTTTTT. The encoded protein is CASSSDRRATNEKLFF.

This clone occurred a few times. The chain recombines TRBV3-1 (or the pseudogene TRBV3-2) with TRBJ2-1; TRBD2 matches at 11 bases. Germline loops: CDR1 LGHDT, CDR2 YNNKEL (reference sequence). The trim removed 5 bases at V and 8 bases at J, leaving 14 bases unmatched. The CDR3 extends over 17 amino acids. CDR3 residues: CASSYRIAGGIRDEQFF. CDR3 coding DNA: TGTGCCAGCAGCTATCGGATAGCGGGAGGGATCAGGGATGAGCAGTTCTTC.

The rearrangement joins TRBV11-2 to TRBJ2-7, with D maybe TRBD1 (7 bases). Germline V gene sequence: CDR1 SGHAT, CDR2 FQNNGV. The CDR3 sequence is 15 residues long. V was shortened by 1 base and J by 3 bases, with 13 bases between the two germline ends. CDR3 in amino acids: CASSLGRGRNYEQYF. The CDR3 DNA reads as TGTGCCAGCAGCTTAGGGAGGGGGCGCAACTACGAGCAGTACTTC.

CDR3 sequence reads: CASSLGRPGGLNTEAFF. Written as DNA, the CDR3 is TGCGCCAGCAGCTTAGGCAGGCCGGGGGGACTGAACACTGAAGCTTTCTTT. V is TRBV5-1 and J is TRBJ1-1; D is perhaps TRBD1 (5 bases). With 2 bases removed from V and 0 bases from J, the gap between germline ends came to 17 bases. Germline V gene sequence: CDR1 SGHRS, CDR2 YFSETQ. The CDR3 is 17 residues long.

The gene calls are TRBV18 and TRBJ2-1, with TRBD2 matching 8 bases. The CDR3 consists of 14 residues. V gave up 3 bases and J gave up 9 bases; unmatched junction bases: 7. Germline assignment: CDR1 KGHSH and CDR2 LQKENI. Here the CDR3 DNA reads TGTGCCAGCTCACCCCTAGCCGGGAGGGGTGAGCAGTTCTTC. Translation gives CASSPLAGRGEQFF.

The V gene is TRBV11-2, the J gene TRBJ2-5; 7 nucleotides line up with TRBD2. Trimming at V came to 3 bases and at J to 7 bases, leaving 11 bases not matched to a gene. The CDR3 spans 15 residues. CDR1 is SGHAT, CDR2 FQNNGV, per germline. CDR3 coding DNA: TGTGCCAGCAGCTTCGCGAGCGGGACGGGGGGGACCCAGTACTTC. It specifies CASSFASGTGGTQYF.

J is TRBJ1-6 and V is TRBV28, with D possibly TRBD1 on 5 matching bases. This CDR3 is 16 amino acids long. V shed 7 bases and J shed 5 bases, with 18 bases lying between them. Germline V gene sequence: CDR1 MDHEN, CDR2 SYDVKM. CDR3 sequence reads: CASIGAAGRNNSPLHF. CDR3 DNA sequence: TGTGCCAGCATAGGGGCGGCGGGACGAAATAATTCACCCCTCCACTTT. Using reference TRBV28 and TRBJ1-6 for the parts outside the CDR3, the full variable domain is DVKVTQSSRYLVKRTGEKVFLECVQDMDHENMFWYRQDPGLGLRLIYFSYDVKMKEKGDIPEGYSVSREKKERFSLILESASTNQTSMYLCASIGAAGRNNSPLHFGNGTRLTVT.

The chain joins TRBV19 to TRBJ1-1; TRBD1 matches 7 bases. This CDR3 spans 14 amino acids. Germline assignment: CDR1 LNHDA and CDR2 SQIVND (reference sequence). V shed 6 bases, J shed 6 bases, and the junction held 10 bases outside the gene matches. CDR3 sequence (DNA): TGTGCCAGTAGCATAAACAGGGGCTCGGCTGAAGCTTTCTTT. It yields the protein CASSINRGSAEAFF.

The chain uses TRBV6-2 or TRBV6-3 and TRBJ1-5; TRBD1 matches at 10 bases. Germline CDR1 MNHEY, CDR2 SVGEGT. The CDR3 has 15 residues. Germline trimming cut 2 bases from V and 6 bases from J; bases unmatched to any gene: 4. The CDR3: CASSYLRTGGQPQHF. The CDR3 coding sequence is TGTGCCAGCAGTTACCTTCGGACAGGGGGTCAGCCCCAGCATTTT.

The rearrangement uses TRBV28 and TRBJ1-6; tentatively, D is TRBD1 (6 bases). V was cut by 6 bases and J by 7 bases, with 16 bases left in between. Germline V gene lookup returns CDR1 MDHEN and CDR2 SYDVKM. The CDR3 covers 15 residues. The CDR3 DNA is TGTGCCAGCAGCAGTCGGGGGGCTGGCAATTCACCCCTCCACTTT. Residues: CASSSRGAGNSPLHF.

The chain links TRBV3-1 (or the pseudogene TRBV3-2) to TRBJ1-6; 11 bases agree with TRBD1. This CDR3 is built from 15 residues. The germline V gene has CDR1 LGHDT and CDR2 YNNKEL (reference sequence). Unmatched junction bases numbered 5, after V lost 4 bases and J lost 9 bases. Written as DNA, the CDR3 is TGTGCCAGCAGCCTCGGGACAGGGGGAGGTTCACCCCTCCACTTT. This codes for CASSLGTGGGSPLHF.

The J gene is TRBJ2-7, the V gene TRBV11-3; D not certain. The V gene's germline CDR1 is SGHNT and CDR2 YENEEA. This CDR3 contains 14 residues. Trimming stripped 1 base from V and 1 base from J, with 8 bases between. The CDR3 coding sequence is TGTGCCAGCAGCTTAGGGCGAGGTTCCTACGAGCAGTACTTC. It encodes CASSLGRGSYEQYF. The full variable domain, with the rest looked up from reference TRBV11-3 and TRBJ2-7, is EAGVVQSPRYKIIEKKQPVAFWCNPISGHNTLYWYLQNLGQGPELLIRYENEEAVDDSQLPKDRFSAERLKGVDSTLKIQPAELGDSAVYLCASSLGRGSYEQYFGPGTRLTVT.

The chain couples TRBV3-1 (or the pseudogene TRBV3-2) to TRBJ1-6; the D gene is possibly TRBD1 (5 bases). Germline V gene lookup returns CDR1 LGHDT and CDR2 YNNKEL (reference sequence). The germline V and J ends were trimmed by 5 bases and 0 bases, with 11 bases remaining between them. The CDR3 has 16 residues. The CDR3, as DNA: TGTGCCAGCAGCTGGACACCACGCTCCTATAATTCACCCCTCCACTTT. Translating gives CASSWTPRSYNSPLHF.

CDR3 in DNA: TGTGCCAGCAGCCCATATGGGGGGACCTCCTACAATGAGCAGTTCTTC. Translating it yields CASSPYGGTSYNEQFF. J is TRBJ2-1 and V is TRBV7-3; a possible D gene is TRBD2 (6 bases). The CDR3 is 16 residues long. V dropped 5 bases and J dropped 0 bases, with 14 bases sitting between them. CDR1 and CDR2 (germline): SGHTA, FQGTGA.

The V call is TRBV3-1 (or the pseudogene TRBV3-2), the J call TRBJ1-2; no clear D gene. The CDR3 is made up of 13 amino acids. Germline V lookup: CDR1 LGHDT, CDR2 YNNKEL (reference sequence). V shed 4 bases and J shed 8 bases, with 14 bases lying between them. In DNA form, the CDR3 reads TGTGCCAGCAGCCTCAATTCTCGGGTGGGCTACACCTTC. Translated, it gives CASSLNSRVGYTF.

In nucleotides, the CDR3 is TGTGCCAGCAGCAAAGCGACTAGCCATTATGAGGGAGATACGCAGTATTTT. Its translation: CASSKATSHYEGDTQYF. This chain joins TRBV21-1 and TRBJ2-3; the table's D call TRBD2 went unverified against the DNA. TRBV21-1 represents a pseudogene. The length of the CDR3 is 17 residues.

This clone was seen a single time. The J gene is TRBJ2-7, the V gene TRBV28; 10 positions agree with TRBD2. The CDR3 length is 16 residues. V dropped 3 bases and J dropped 7; count of bases not matched to a gene: 12. Germline V CDR1 and CDR2: MDHEN, SYDVKM. In DNA, the CDR3 is TGTGCCAGCAGTTTGCTTGCCACTAGCGGGATGGAGGAGCAGTACTTC. It specifies CASSLLATSGMEEQYF.

V usage is TRBV6-2 or TRBV6-3 and J usage is TRBJ1-1; weak D call: TRBD1 (6 bases). V was cut by 4 bases and J by 2 bases, with 14 bases left in between. This CDR3 has 15 amino acids. The germline V gene has CDR1 MNHEY and CDR2 SVGEGT. The CDR3 bases are TGTGCCAGCAGTTGGGGGGGGGCCAGAAACACTGAAGCTTTCTTT. As protein: CASSWGGARNTEAFF.

The V gene is TRBV7-9, the J gene TRBJ2-1; no firm D call. There are 16 residues in the CDR3. V gave up 3 bases and J gave up 2 bases, with 14 bases separating them. CDR1 is SEHNR, CDR2 FQNEAQ, per germline (reference sequence). The CDR3 nucleotides read TGTGCCAGCAGCTTCGTGCTGGAGATACCCTACAATGAGCAGTTCTTC. This encodes CASSFVLEIPYNEQFF.

The V gene is TRBV18, the J gene TRBJ1-1; D possibly corresponds to TRBD1 (6 bases). CDR1 is KGHSH, CDR2 LQKENI, per germline. V dropped 1 base and J dropped 7 bases, with 10 bases sitting between them. The CDR3 covers 13 residues. The CDR3 is CASSPRRGGEAFF. The CDR3 DNA reads TGTGCCAGCTCACCACGAAGGGGGGGTGAAGCTTTCTTT. The whole variable domain, filled in from reference TRBV18 and TRBJ1-1, reads NAGVMQNPRHLVRRRGQEARLRCSPMKGHSHVYWYRQLPEEGLKFMVYLQKENIIDESGMPKERFSAEFPKEGPSILRIQQVVRGDSAAYFCASSPRRGGEAFFGQGTRLTVV.

V gene TRBV7-2 combines with J gene TRBJ2-3; no reliable D call. V was cut by 2 bases and J by 2 bases, with 8 bases left in between. The CDR3 length is 14 residues. CDR1 SGHTA and CDR2 FQGNSA come from the germline V gene. CDR3 nucleotides: TGTGCCAGCAGCTTATCTAGACTCACAGATACGCAGTATTTT. It yields the protein CASSLSRLTDTQYF. The entire variable domain, with the rest obtained from reference TRBV7-2 and TRBJ2-3, is as follows: GAGVSQSPSNKVTEKGKDVELRCDPISGHTALYWYRQSLGQGLEFLIYFQGNSAPDKSGLPSDRFSAERTGGSVSTLTIQRTQQEDSAVYLCASSLSRLTDTQYFGPGTRLTVL.

The V and J genes are TRBV28 and TRBJ2-7; 8 bases fit TRBD2. CDR1 MDHEN and CDR2 SYDVKM come from the germline V gene. The CDR3 extends over 15 amino acids. Trimming removed 6 bases from V and 2 bases from J; junction bases left unmatched: 9. The chain's CDR3 is CASRSGGSGAYEQYF. The CDR3 DNA follows: TGTGCCAGCAGAAGTGGTGGTAGCGGGGCCTACGAGCAGTACTTC.